Shown below are 16 T cell receptor beta chains from a single sample sequenced in a study of CD8+CD57+ T cells in acquired aplastic anemia. Genomic DNA templated the TCR beta VDJ and CDR3 profiling. TCRdb re-analysed the reads in MiXCR, keeping a single row per CDR3 protein. The sample shows approximately 98,000 distinct CDR3 sequences, around 50% of them seen only once. Sample: sorted CD4+, CD8+, or CD8+CD57+ T cells (not recorded which) from PBMCs. These receptors came from a human donor in good health, serving as a control.

At least ten counts were recorded for this clonotype. The rearrangement links TRBV4-1 to TRBJ1-2; 10 bases agree with TRBD1. The CDR3 has 15 residues. Germline CDR1 MGHRA, CDR2 YSYEKL. V dropped 0 bases and J dropped 8; count of bases not matched to a gene: 6. The CDR3 sequence is CASSQDATGGDGYTF. The CDR3 bases are TGCGCCAGCAGCCAAGATGCGACAGGGGGCGACGGCTACACCTTC.

A single count supports this clonotype. The chain links TRBV10-3 to TRBJ1-1; D unresolved. The CDR3 has 17 residues. Germline V gene sequence: CDR1 ENHRY, CDR2 SYGVKD. The germline V and J ends were trimmed by 10 bases and 3 bases, with 27 bases remaining between them. As DNA, the CDR3 is TGTGCCAAACCATCAAATAGCGGCATTGGTGGGCACACTGAAGCTTTCTTT. Translated, it gives CAKPSNSGIGGHTEAFF.

V is TRBV2 and J is TRBJ2-3; TRBD2 agrees at 11 bases. Per germline, CDR1 SNHLY and CDR2 FYNNEI. This CDR3 comprises 15 residues. J was trimmed by 4 bases and V by 4 bases; bases with no gene match: 4. This chain's CDR3 is CASSVFSGGADTQYF. In DNA form, the CDR3 reads TGTGCCAGCAGTGTGTTTAGCGGGGGGGCAGATACGCAGTATTTT.

The count of this clonotype is one. The CDR3 DNA sequence: TGTGCCAGCAGCCGCTGGGACAGGGGCTACGAGCAGTACTTC. It translates to CASSRWDRGYEQYF. V usage is TRBV2 and J usage is TRBJ2-7; 10 positions match TRBD1. CDR3 length equals 14 residues. Germline assignment: CDR1 SNHLY and CDR2 FYNNEI. V was pared by 6 bases and J by 3 bases, with 5 bases of the junction left unmatched.

The chain carries TRBV10-3 and TRBJ2-7; D may be TRBD1 (6 bases). The germline gives CDR1 ENHRY, CDR2 SYGVKD. The CDR3 runs 12 residues. V was shortened by 3 bases and J by 6 bases, with 9 bases between the two germline ends. This CDR3 is CAISDIQGEQYF. The CDR3 nucleotides read TGTGCCATCAGTGACATACAGGGCGAGCAGTACTTC.

The chain joins TRBV13 to TRBJ2-2; 15 nucleotides line up with TRBD2. Trimming removed 5 bases from V and 1 base from J; junction bases left unmatched: 8. The germline V gene has CDR1 PRHDT and CDR2 FYEKMQ (reference sequence). The CDR3 length is 19 residues. The CDR3 sequence: CASSLSGTSGGRNTGELFF. For the CDR3, the DNA is TGTGCCAGCAGCCTCTCCGGGACTAGCGGGGGGCGGAACACCGGGGAGCTGTTTTTT. The whole variable domain, remainder taken from reference TRBV13 and TRBJ2-2, is AAGVIQSPRHLIKEKRETATLKCYPIPRHDTVYWYQQGPGQDPQFLISFYEKMQSDKGSIPDRFSAQQFSDYHSELNMSSLELGDSALYFCASSLSGTSGGRNTGELFFGEGSRLTVL.

This clonotype was seen ten or more times. The V call is TRBV27, the J call TRBJ2-7; no clear D. CDR1 and CDR2 from the germline V gene are MNHEY and SMNVEV (reference sequence). Deletions cut 8 bases from V and 4 bases from J, with 12 bases between. CDR3 length: 12 amino acids. CDR3 sequence (DNA): TGTGCCAGCGGGCGCGGCAGATACGAGCAGTACTTC. Protein sequence: CASGRGRYEQYF.

This clonotype was recorded many times. CDR3 residues: CASSEDRGNYGYTF. In DNA form, the CDR3 reads TGTGCCAGCAGTGAAGACAGGGGAAACTATGGCTACACCTTC. The rearrangement links TRBV6-1 to TRBJ1-2, with 7 bases fitting TRBD1. The CDR3 runs to 14 residues. Trimming at V came to 1 base and at J to 2 bases, leaving 1 base not matched to a gene. CDR1 is MNHNS and CDR2 is SASEGT in the germline V gene.

The chain links TRBV15 to TRBJ2-1; 7 bases match TRBD1. Trimming removed 8 bases from V and 1 base from J; junction bases left unmatched: 5. The germline gives CDR1 LNHNV, CDR2 YYDKDF (reference sequence). The CDR3 loop spans 14 amino acids. This CDR3 reads CATYQTGSYNEQFF. The CDR3 coding sequence is TGTGCCACCTACCAGACAGGGTCCTACAATGAGCAGTTCTTC. Variable domain in full (rest from reference TRBV15 and TRBJ2-1): DAMVIQNPRYQVTQFGKPVTLSCSQTLNHNVMYWYQQKSSQAPKLLFHYYDKDFNNEADTPDNFQSRRPNTSFCFLDIRSPGLGDTAMYLCATYQTGSYNEQFFGPGTRLTVL.

The V gene is TRBV4-1, the J gene TRBJ1-2; 11 bases line up with TRBD1. CDR1 is MGHRA, CDR2 YSYEKL, per germline. The CDR3 is 13 residues long. The V segment lost 4 bases and the J segment 7 bases; nucleotides outside the gene matches: 2. The DNA of the CDR3 is TGCGCCAGCAGCCGGACAGGGGGCCGTGGCTACACCTTC. Translation: CASSRTGGRGYTF.

This clonotype was observed many times. This sequence joins TRBV6-5 and TRBJ2-3; 8 bases agree with TRBD2. The V and J ends lost 4 bases and 4 bases, in that order; junction bases with no gene match: 10. CDR1 is MNHEY, CDR2 SVGAGI, per germline. This CDR3 is built from 16 residues. CDR3 loop: CASSSVGSGVSDTQYF. CDR3 coding DNA: TGTGCCAGCAGTTCCGTGGGTAGCGGGGTTTCAGATACGCAGTATTTT.

The sample holds many counts of this clonotype. The chain recombines TRBV7-3 with TRBJ2-1; 7 bases are shared with TRBD2. With 4 bases clipped from V and 1 base from J, the junction kept 7 bases outside the gene matches. Germline values: CDR1 SGHTA, CDR2 FQGTGA. The CDR3 length is 16 residues. The CDR3 DNA reads TGTGCCAGCAGCTCTCAGACTAGCCGTTCCTACAATGAGCAGTTCTTC. Translated: CASSSQTSRSYNEQFF.

A remark on this clonotype: At one boundary the junction diverges from the germline segment, which might be a read error. The chain employs TRBV10-3 and TRBJ1-2; the D gene is possibly TRBD1 (6 bases). Germline V gene sequence: CDR1 ENHRY, CDR2 SYGVKD. This CDR3 is 15 amino acids long. The CDR3 sequence: CASSVSSGGAGGYTF. The CDR3 nucleotides are TGTGCCAGCAGTGTGTCTAGCGGGGGGGCCGGGGGATACACCTTC.

The V and J genes are TRBV9 and TRBJ1-2, with D perhaps matching TRBD1 (5 bases). Trimming stripped 0 bases from V and 0 bases from J, with 6 bases between. CDR1 is SGDLS and CDR2 is YYNGEE in the germline V gene. The CDR3 covers 14 residues. The CDR3 loop reads CASSVGGANYGYTF. In DNA, the CDR3 is TGTGCCAGCAGCGTAGGAGGGGCTAACTATGGCTACACCTTC.

The rearrangement uses TRBV13 and TRBJ2-5; the D is unclear. Trimming pared 5 bases from V and 1 base from J, leaving 8 bases between. The CDR3 totals 13 residues. CDR1 PRHDT and CDR2 FYEKMQ come from the germline V gene (reference sequence). In nucleotides, the CDR3 is TGTGCCAGCAGCCGCTTGGTCCAAGAGACCCAGTACTTC. Protein product: CASSRLVQETQYF.

This clonotype has a count of ten or more. The chain recombines TRBV27 with TRBJ1-5; 8 positions agree with TRBD1. J lost 5 bases, V lost 5 bases, and 14 bases had no gene match. Germline V gene lookup returns CDR1 MNHEY and CDR2 SMNVEV (reference sequence). The CDR3 covers 17 residues. CDR3 DNA: TGTGCCAGCAGTCACGGACAGGGTTTAGCAACGGATCAGCCCCAGCATTTT. Translation gives CASSHGQGLATDQPQHF.